A single sample gave rise to the 21 T cell receptor beta chains below, sequenced in a study of regulatory T cells in long-lasting Graves disease. Building the TCR beta libraries relied on iRepertoire HTBI primers, and CDR3 regions underwent Arm-PCR. MiXCR, run by TCRdb on the multiplex PCR reads, gives a single entry per CDR3 protein. The data hold 550,000 or so distinct CDR3 sequences, with 9.5% to 15% observed a single time. Time point: newly diagnosed GD, antithyroid drugs for less than 3 months. With RNA extracted from PBMCs as input, the TCR library was made. The same sample was also studied in work on T cells in Graves' hyperthyroidism and ophthalmopathy.

Specimen: peripheral blood mononuclear cells (PBMCs), collected at new diagnosis, from a patient treated with antithyroid drugs. The receptors were sampled from a woman aged 25 to 39 with Graves disease.

This clonotype was observed at least ten times. The CDR3 coding sequence is TGTGCCACCAGCAGAGATTTGCACACTGAAGCTTTCTTT. Residues: CATSRDLHTEAFF. This chain joins TRBV15 and TRBJ1-1; D gene ambiguous. In germline, CDR1 is LNHNV, CDR2 YYDKDF (reference sequence). This CDR3 has 13 amino acids. Deletions cut 0 bases from V and 3 bases from J, with 5 bases between.

With respect to this clonotype: A far larger clone is just one base off, so this is likely a read error. This sequence joins TRBV7-8 and TRBJ1-6; 7 positions agree with TRBD1. V shed 4 bases and J 10 bases; nucleotides not matched to a gene: 7. CDR3 length equals 14 residues. Germline V CDR1 and CDR2: SGHVS, FQNEAQ. CDR3 in DNA: TGTGCCAGCAGCTACAACAGGGGCCTATCACCCCTCCACTTT. Translation: CASSYNRGLSPLHF. Together with reference TRBV7-8 and TRBJ1-6, the CDR3 gives the full variable domain: GAGVSQSPRYKVAKRGQDVALRCDPISGHVSLFWYQQALGQGPEFLTYFQNEAQLDKSGLPSDRFFAERPEGSVSTLKIQRTQQEDSAVYLCASSYNRGLSPLHFGNGTRLTVT.

This clonotype was detected many times. The chain is built from TRBV7-8 and TRBJ2-3; possibly TRBD1 or TRBD2 for D (6 bases each). This CDR3 has 17 residues. The germline gives CDR1 SGHVS, CDR2 FQNEAQ. Trimming left V 4 bases short and J 2 bases short, with 19 bases between. This CDR3 reads CASSWGAGGPLTDTQYF. DNA of the CDR3: TGTGCCAGCAGCTGGGGGGCAGGAGGCCCCCTCACAGATACGCAGTATTTT.

This clonotype has at least ten counts. The chain has TRBV2 and TRBJ2-1; the D call may be TRBD1 or TRBD2 (6 bases each). CDR1 SNHLY and CDR2 FYNNEI come from the germline V gene. V lost 6 bases to trimming and J lost 10 bases, with 13 bases between them. The length of the CDR3 is 12 residues. The CDR3 DNA reads TGTGCCAGCAGCGTAGGGGGGAGGGAGCAGTTCTTC. It specifies CASSVGGREQFF.

This chain links TRBV11-2 with TRBJ2-2, with D unclear. The ends were cut back, 4 bases at V and 2 bases at J, with 14 bases in the middle. The length of the CDR3 is 16 residues. Germline loops: CDR1 SGHAT, CDR2 FQNNGV. CDR3 region: CASSSRTVGNTGELFF. The CDR3 DNA sequence: TGTGCCAGCAGCTCGAGAACCGTCGGCAACACCGGGGAGCTGTTTTTT.

This clonotype was detected ten times or more. The J gene is TRBJ2-2, the V gene TRBV7-9; D is unclear. V was clipped by 7 bases and J by 2 bases, with 14 bases between them. The CDR3 covers 15 residues. Germline V gene data show CDR1 as SEHNR and CDR2 as FQNEAQ (reference sequence). CDR3 nucleotide sequence: TGTGCCAGCACGCTACCCCAGCACAACACCGGGGAGCTGTTTTTT. Encoded protein: CASTLPQHNTGELFF.

A word on this clonotype: Likely a read error: the CDR3 ends without its conserved phenylalanine or tryptophan. The rearrangement joins TRBV18 to TRBJ1-1, with a weak D call TRBD1 (6 bases). The CDR3 covers 14 residues. V lost 10 bases and J 1 base, leaving 16 bases between the germline ends. In germline, CDR1 is KGHSH, CDR2 LQKENI. The CDR3 spells CANRPIQGNTEAFL. The CDR3 DNA is TGTGCCAACCGTCCGATACAGGGGAACACTGAAGCTTTCCTT.

The chain is built from TRBV9 and TRBJ2-7; D remains unclear. Germline V lookup: CDR1 SGDLS, CDR2 YYNGEE. The CDR3 has 14 amino acids. The ends were cut back, 1 base at V and 3 bases at J, with 11 bases in the middle. CDR3 nucleotide sequence: TGTGCCAGCAGCGTATCCATCACGGGCTACGAGCAGTACTTC. It translates to CASSVSITGYEQYF.

As for this clonotype: Given a far larger clone just one base away, this is likely a sequencing read error. The chain carries TRBV2 and TRBJ2-4; the match to TRBD2 covers 9 bases. With the DNA end fitting TRBJ2-7 better, the J assignment may be wrong. This CDR3 is 16 amino acids long. CDR1 SNHLY and CDR2 FYNNEI come from the germline V gene. CDR3 coding DNA: TGTGCCAGCAGTGAAGCGCTGGGAGCGGGAGGCTGCGAGCAGTACTTC. Its protein is CASSEALGAGGCEQYF.

This clonotype was counted at least ten times. The chain is built from TRBV6-1 and TRBJ1-4; D may be TRBD1 (5 bases). CDR3 length equals 12 residues. Trimming shortened V by 11 bases and J by 6 bases, and 13 bases separated the two germline ends. Germline CDR1 reads MNHNS; CDR2 reads SASEGT. CDR3 sequence (DNA): TGTGCCTGCCGGGACGTTCATGAAAAACTGTTTTTT. Translating it yields CACRDVHEKLFF.

About this clonotype: A much larger clone lies one base from this, so it may be a read error. The J gene is TRBJ2-3, the V gene TRBV4-1; D may correspond to TRBD1 or TRBD2 (5 bases each). Trimming took off 7 bases at V and 4 bases at J, with 18 bases between the two ends. Germline assignment: CDR1 MGHRA and CDR2 YSYEKL. This CDR3 region has 15 residues. Here the CDR3 DNA reads TGCGCCAGCACTTCCCGGGGCAGGGAGTCAGATACGCAGTATTTT. It codes for CASTSRGRESDTQYF.

This clonotype was seen only a few times. CDR3 amino acids: CATSRDVAETQYF. The CDR3 region has the DNA TGTGCCACCAGCAGAGACGTTGCGGAGACCCAGTACTTC. The rearrangement uses TRBV15 and TRBJ2-5; D is ambiguous. The CDR3 loop spans 13 amino acids. Germline V gene lookup returns CDR1 LNHNV and CDR2 YYDKDF (reference sequence). Between the trimmed V and J ends, which lost 0 bases and 5 bases, there was a span of 7 bases.

This clonotype has a handful of counts. The chain is built from TRBV27 and TRBJ1-5; TRBD1 might be the D (5 bases). V lost 2 bases and J 2 bases, leaving 10 bases between the germline ends. Germline CDR1 reads MNHEY; CDR2 reads SMNVEV (reference sequence). The CDR3 length is 15 residues. The CDR3 nucleotides are TGTGCCAGCAGTTTAAAGTCGGGGGGCAATCAGCCCCAGCATTTT. This translates into CASSLKSGGNQPQHF.

In this sample, this clonotype turned up many times. The rearrangement links TRBV3-1 to TRBJ2-3, with 7 nucleotides matching TRBD2. The ends lost 5 bases at V and 0 bases at J; junction bases unmatched: 5. Germline-derived CDR1 and CDR2 are LGHDT and YNNKEL (reference sequence). This CDR3 is built from 15 residues. DNA of the CDR3: TGTGCCAGCAGCTCCAGCGGGGATAGCACAGATACGCAGTATTTT. Its protein is CASSSSGDSTDTQYF.

This clonotype showed up many times. The genes are TRBV11-3 and TRBJ2-1, with TRBD2 matching 8 bases. CDR3 length equals 16 residues. The trim removed 5 bases at V and 2 bases at J, leaving 8 bases unmatched. CDR1 and CDR2 from the germline V gene are SGHNT and YENEEA. The CDR3 bases are TGTGCCAGCAGCCCCCGAGGACTAGCTCCCTACAATGAGCAGTTCTTC. Protein: CASSPRGLAPYNEQFF.

This clonotype has a count of ten or more. The V and J genes are TRBV12-3 or TRBV12-4 and TRBJ2-1; 12 bases are shared with TRBD2. Trimming removed 8 bases from V and 9 bases from J; junction bases left unmatched: 8. This CDR3 is built from 14 residues. The CDR3 nucleotides are TGTGCCAGCGGGTTGACTAGCGGGAGAGCTGAGCAGTTCTTC. This encodes CASGLTSGRAEQFF.

The genes are TRBV28 and TRBJ2-1, with D hard to call. Germline-derived CDR1 and CDR2 are MDHEN and SYDVKM. Trimming removed 6 bases at V and 5 bases at J, with 5 bases between. This CDR3 has 11 amino acids. The CDR3 loop is CASRIHNEQFF. In DNA, the CDR3 is TGTGCCAGCAGAATCCACAATGAGCAGTTCTTC.

This clonotype was seen many times. This rearrangement joins TRBV11-2 to TRBJ2-1; D unresolved. The germline gives CDR1 SGHAT, CDR2 FQNNGV. V shed 2 bases and J shed 10 bases, with 18 bases lying between them. The CDR3 is 15 residues long. CDR3 DNA sequence: TGTGCCAGCAGCTTAATCGATTCGGGTACTCCCGAGCAGTTCTTC. Its translation: CASSLIDSGTPEQFF.

This clonotype was seen repeatedly, ten times or more. The V call is TRBV18, the J call TRBJ1-3; D call uncertain. The V gene lost 3 bases and the J gene lost 7 bases, with 7 bases spanning the gap. CDR1 KGHSH and CDR2 LQKENI come from the germline V gene. The length of the CDR3 is 12 residues. In nucleotides, the CDR3 is TGTGCCAGCTCACCTGCGACGAACACCATATATTTT. Translation: CASSPATNTIYF.

The V call is TRBV5-5, the J call TRBJ2-1, with 9 bases fitting TRBD1. There are 16 residues in the CDR3. Germline CDR1 reads SGHKS; CDR2 reads YYEKEE (reference sequence). J was trimmed by 6 bases and V by 5 bases; bases with no gene match: 12. DNA of the CDR3: TGTGCCAGCAGTACACTTGGGACAGGGTTCCGCAATGAGCAGTTCTTC. Translated: CASSTLGTGFRNEQFF.

This clonotype was recorded many times. The chain employs TRBV24-1 and TRBJ2-5; D perhaps matches TRBD2 (5 bases). In germline, CDR1 is KGHDR, CDR2 SFDVKD. There are 15 residues in the CDR3. The V gene lost 1 base and the J gene lost 4 bases, with 12 bases spanning the gap. The CDR3 DNA follows: TGTGCCACCAGTGATTTTATTTTCGGGGTAGAGACCCAGTACTTC. As protein: CATSDFIFGVETQYF.